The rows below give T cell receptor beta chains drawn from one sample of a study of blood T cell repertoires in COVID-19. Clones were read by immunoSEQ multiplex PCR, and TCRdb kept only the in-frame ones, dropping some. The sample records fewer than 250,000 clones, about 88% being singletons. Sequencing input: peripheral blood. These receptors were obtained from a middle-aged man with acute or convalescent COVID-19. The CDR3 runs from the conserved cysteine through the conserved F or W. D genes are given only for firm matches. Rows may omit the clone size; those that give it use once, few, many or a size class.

CDR3 DNA: TGCGCCAGCAGCGGTATACTAGCGGGGGGATCAGATACGCAGTATTTT
CDR3 protein: CASSGILAGGSDTQYF
J gene: TRBJ2-3
V gene: TRBV4-1
D gene: TRBD2
clone size: .

CDR3 DNA: TGTGCCACCAGCAGAGATTTCCCGGGTCCTGAGACCCAGTACTTC
CDR3 protein: CATSRDFPGPETQYF
J gene: TRBJ2-5
V gene: TRBV15
D gene: .
clone size: .

CDR3 DNA: TGTGCCAGCAGCCAAGTTGGGAGCCCGGGCACTGAAGCTTTCTTT
CDR3 protein: CASSQVGSPGTEAFF
J gene: TRBJ1-1
V gene: TRBV4-2
D gene: .
clone size: .

CDR3 DNA: TGCGCCAGCAGCTTGAATCGCGGGGCGTCAGATACGCAGTATTTT
CDR3 protein: CASSLNRGASDTQYF
J gene: TRBJ2-3
V gene: TRBV5-1
D gene: .
clone size: .

CDR3 DNA: TGTGCCAGCAGTTACGGGGGGGAGACCGGCTACGAGCAGTACTTC
CDR3 protein: CASSYGGETGYEQYF
J gene: TRBJ2-7
V gene: TRBV6-6
D gene: TRBD2
clone size: few

CDR3 DNA: TGTGCCAGCAGCCTCAACAGGGCGGCCGGGGAGCTGTTTTTT
CDR3 protein: CASSLNRAAGELFF
J gene: TRBJ2-2
V gene: TRBV7-2
D gene: .
clone size: .

CDR3 DNA: TGTGCCAGCAGTTACTCGACGACAGGGGCTGGAAACACCATATATTTT
CDR3 protein: CASSYSTTGAGNTIYF
J gene: TRBJ1-3
V gene: TRBV6-5
D gene: TRBD1
clone size: .

CDR3 DNA: TGTGCCAGCCATAGCAATCAGCCCCAGCATTTT
CDR3 protein: CASHSNQPQHF
J gene: TRBJ1-5
V gene: TRBV21-1
D gene: .
clone size: .

CDR3 DNA: TGTGCCAGCAGCTTACGGGGGGCTACTGAAGCTTTCTTT
CDR3 protein: CASSLRGATEAFF
J gene: TRBJ1-1
V gene: TRBV7-2
D gene: .
clone size: few

CDR3 DNA: TGTGCCAGCAGCGGAGTGGGGACTGGCGATTCACCCCTCCACTTT
CDR3 protein: CASSGVGTGDSPLHF
J gene: TRBJ1-6
V gene: TRBV9
D gene: .
clone size: .

CDR3 DNA: TGTGCCAGTAGTATGGGGCGGGGGGTCGACAATGAGCAGTTCTTC
CDR3 protein: CASSMGRGVDNEQFF
J gene: TRBJ2-1
V gene: TRBV19
D gene: TRBD2
clone size: once

CDR3 DNA: TGTGCCAGCAGTTTTAGGACAGGGGGAGGAAACACCATATATTTT
CDR3 protein: CASSFRTGGGNTIYF
J gene: TRBJ1-3
V gene: TRBV28
D gene: TRBD1
clone size: .

CDR3 DNA: TGTGCCAGCAGCCCCCTGGGACTGTCCTACGAGCAGTACTTC
CDR3 protein: CASSPLGLSYEQYF
J gene: TRBJ2-7
V gene: TRBV5-6
D gene: .
clone size: .

CDR3 DNA: TGTGCCAGCAGCTTATTCGGGTCAGAGACCCAGTACTTC
CDR3 protein: CASSLFGSETQYF
J gene: TRBJ2-5
V gene: TRBV7-2
D gene: .
clone size: .

CDR3 DNA: TGTGCCAGCAGCTTAGCGTGGCCAACCGGGGAGCTGTTTTTT
CDR3 protein: CASSLAWPTGELFF
J gene: TRBJ2-2
V gene: TRBV7-9
D gene: .
clone size: .

CDR3 DNA: TGTGCCAGTAGACCAGCGGGGAGCAGCGGGCAGTTCTTC
CDR3 protein: CASRPAGSSGQFF
J gene: TRBJ2-1
V gene: TRBV19
D gene: TRBD2
clone size: .

CDR3 DNA: TGTGCCAGCAGCCCACAGGGCGCGGGTGTATACACTGAAGCTTTCTTT
CDR3 protein: CASSPQGAGVYTEAFF
J gene: TRBJ1-1
V gene: TRBV3-1/TRBV3-2
D gene: .
clone size: .

CDR3 DNA: TGCGCCAGCAGCCAAGATATGCAGGCCTTAAGGCCCCAGCATTTT
CDR3 protein: CASSQDMQALRPQHF
J gene: TRBJ1-5
V gene: TRBV4-1
D gene: .
clone size: .

CDR3 DNA: TGTGCTAGCAGCTTAGGTTCCCCGGGAGCCGGGGAGCTGTTTTTT
CDR3 protein: CASSLGSPGAGELFF
J gene: TRBJ2-2
V gene: TRBV7-7
D gene: .
clone size: .

CDR3 DNA: TGTGCCAGCAGCAGGGGACAGGGCCCCGGGGAGCTGTTTTTT
CDR3 protein: CASSRGQGPGELFF
J gene: TRBJ2-2
V gene: TRBV21-1
D gene: .
clone size: .

CDR3 DNA: TGCGCCAGCAGCTTGAGCGGGACAGATACGCAGTATTTT
CDR3 protein: CASSLSGTDTQYF
J gene: TRBJ2-3
V gene: TRBV5-1
D gene: .
clone size: .

CDR3 DNA: TGCGCCAGCAGCTCTACAGGGGGCGCGGGAGTAAGCAGGGAGACCCAGTACTTC
CDR3 protein: CASSSTGGAGVSRETQYF
J gene: TRBJ2-5
V gene: TRBV5-1
D gene: TRBD1
clone size: .

CDR3 DNA: TGTGCCAGCAGTGCCAGGGAAGGCAATGAGCAGTTCTTC
CDR3 protein: CASSAREGNEQFF
J gene: TRBJ2-1
V gene: TRBV25-1
D gene: .
clone size: .

CDR3 DNA: TGCGCCAGCAGCTTGGCGACAGGGCCTCAGGAGACCCAGTACTTC
CDR3 protein: CASSLATGPQETQYF
J gene: TRBJ2-5
V gene: TRBV5-1
D gene: TRBD1
clone size: .

CDR3 DNA: TGTGCCAGCAAAGCCGGGACAGTCAATTCACCCCTCCACTTT
CDR3 protein: CASKAGTVNSPLHF
J gene: TRBJ1-6
V gene: TRBV2
D gene: TRBD1
clone size: .

CDR3 DNA: TGTGCCAGCAGTTCTCTCCCGACAGATACGCAGTATTTT
CDR3 protein: CASSSLPTDTQYF
J gene: TRBJ2-3
V gene: TRBV6-4
D gene: .
clone size: .

CDR3 DNA: TGTGCCAGCGGCGAAAAGGGGGCATGGAGCACTGAAGCTTTCTTT
CDR3 protein: CASGEKGAWSTEAFF
J gene: TRBJ1-1
V gene: TRBV27
D gene: TRBD1
clone size: .

CDR3 DNA: TGTGCCAGCAGAAGGAATCCAGGGGAGACCCAGTACTTC
CDR3 protein: CASRRNPGETQYF
J gene: TRBJ2-5
V gene: TRBV6-5
D gene: .
clone size: once

CDR3 DNA: TGTGCCAGCAGCTTATCAGGCTCCTGGGATCAGCCCCAGCATTTT
CDR3 protein: CASSLSGSWDQPQHF
J gene: TRBJ1-5
V gene: TRBV7-9
D gene: .
clone size: .

CDR3 DNA: TGTGCCAGCAGCTTGGACGGCCCGGGGACCGGGGAGCTGTTTTTT
CDR3 protein: CASSLDGPGTGELFF
J gene: TRBJ2-2
V gene: TRBV11-3
D gene: .
clone size: .

CDR3 DNA: TGTGCCAGCCGTAATCGGGGGGCGGGCACAGATACGCAGTATTTT
CDR3 protein: CASRNRGAGTDTQYF
J gene: TRBJ2-3
V gene: TRBV2
D gene: .
clone size: .

CDR3 DNA: TGTACCAGCAGCCAAGGGCCTAATTCACCCCTCCACTTT
CDR3 protein: CTSSQGPNSPLHF
J gene: TRBJ1-6
V gene: TRBV3-1/TRBV3-2
D gene: .
clone size: .

CDR3 DNA: TGTGCCAGCAGTGAGTCTGGGCACTCACCCCTCCACTTT
CDR3 protein: CASSESGHSPLHF
J gene: TRBJ1-6
V gene: TRBV6-1
D gene: .
clone size: .

CDR3 DNA: TGTGCCAGCAGTGAAGAACAGGGGGCCGGCTATGGCTACACCTTC
CDR3 protein: CASSEEQGAGYGYTF
J gene: TRBJ1-2
V gene: TRBV6-1
D gene: TRBD1
clone size: .

CDR3 DNA: TGTGCCAGCAGTGAACAGGGGTGGAACTATGGCTACACCTTC
CDR3 protein: CASSEQGWNYGYTF
J gene: TRBJ1-2
V gene: TRBV6-1
D gene: .
clone size: once

CDR3 DNA: TGCGCCAGCAGCGTGACCCCAGGGGCTGCCAACTCACCCCTCCACTTT
CDR3 protein: CASSVTPGAANSPLHF
J gene: TRBJ1-6
V gene: TRBV5-1
D gene: .
clone size: .

CDR3 DNA: TGTGCCAGCAGCTTTGGGCAGGGCAAAGAGACCCAGTACTTC
CDR3 protein: CASSFGQGKETQYF
J gene: TRBJ2-5
V gene: TRBV5-8
D gene: .
clone size: .

CDR3 DNA: TGTGCCAGCACCTGGGACATCAACAACAATGAGCAGTTCTTC
CDR3 protein: CASTWDINNNEQFF
J gene: TRBJ2-1
V gene: TRBV5-4
D gene: .
clone size: .